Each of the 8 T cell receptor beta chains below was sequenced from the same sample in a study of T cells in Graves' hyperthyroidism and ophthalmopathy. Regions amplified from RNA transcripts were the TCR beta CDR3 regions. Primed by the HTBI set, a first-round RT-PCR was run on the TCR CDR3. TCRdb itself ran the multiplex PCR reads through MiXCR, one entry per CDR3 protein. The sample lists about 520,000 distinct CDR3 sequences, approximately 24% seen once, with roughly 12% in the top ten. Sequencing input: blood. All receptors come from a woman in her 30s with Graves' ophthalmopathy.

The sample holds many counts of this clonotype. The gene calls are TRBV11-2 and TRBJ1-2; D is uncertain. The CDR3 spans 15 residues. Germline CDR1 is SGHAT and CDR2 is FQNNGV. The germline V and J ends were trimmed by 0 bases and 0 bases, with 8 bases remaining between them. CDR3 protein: CASSLDRPANYGYTF. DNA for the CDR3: TGTGCCAGCAGCTTAGACCGTCCTGCTAACTATGGCTACACCTTC.

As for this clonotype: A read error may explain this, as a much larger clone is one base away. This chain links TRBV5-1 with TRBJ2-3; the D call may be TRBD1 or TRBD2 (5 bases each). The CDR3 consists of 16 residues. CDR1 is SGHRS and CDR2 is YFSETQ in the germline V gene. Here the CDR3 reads CASSPRLGGSTDTKYF. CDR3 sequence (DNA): TGCGCCAGCAGCCCCCGCCTTGGGGGAAGCACAGATACGAAGTATTTT.

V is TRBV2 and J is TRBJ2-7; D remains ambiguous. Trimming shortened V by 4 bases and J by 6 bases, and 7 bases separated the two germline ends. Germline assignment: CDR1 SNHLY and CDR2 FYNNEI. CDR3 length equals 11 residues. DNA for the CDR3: TGTGCCAGCAGTGTTACAGCCGAGCAGTACTTC. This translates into CASSVTAEQYF.

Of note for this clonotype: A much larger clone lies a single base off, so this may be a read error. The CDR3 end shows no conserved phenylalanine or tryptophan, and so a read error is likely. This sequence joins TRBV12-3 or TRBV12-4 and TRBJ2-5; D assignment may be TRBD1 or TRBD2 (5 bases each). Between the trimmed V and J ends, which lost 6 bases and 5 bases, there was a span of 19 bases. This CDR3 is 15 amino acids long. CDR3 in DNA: TGTGCCAGCAGCCCAGGCGTCCGGGGCCCGGAGACCCAGTACCTC. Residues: CASSPGVRGPETQYL.

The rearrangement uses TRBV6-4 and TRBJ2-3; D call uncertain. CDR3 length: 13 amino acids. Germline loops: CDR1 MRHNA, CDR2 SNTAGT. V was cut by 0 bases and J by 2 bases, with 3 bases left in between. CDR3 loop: CASSDSDTDTQYF. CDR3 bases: TGTGCCAGCAGTGACTCGGACACAGATACGCAGTATTTT.

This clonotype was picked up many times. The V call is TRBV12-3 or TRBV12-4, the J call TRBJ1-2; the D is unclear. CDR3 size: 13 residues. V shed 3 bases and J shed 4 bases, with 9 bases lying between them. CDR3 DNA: TGTGCCAGCAGTTTTACCCGTGGCTATGGCTACACCTTC. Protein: CASSFTRGYGYTF.

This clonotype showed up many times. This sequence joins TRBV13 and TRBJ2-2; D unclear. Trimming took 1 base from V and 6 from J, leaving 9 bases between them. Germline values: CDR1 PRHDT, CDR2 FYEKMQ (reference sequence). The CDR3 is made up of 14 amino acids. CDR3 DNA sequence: TGTGCCAGCAGCTTAGTGGGTCGGGCCGGGGAGCTGTTTTTT. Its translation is CASSLVGRAGELFF.

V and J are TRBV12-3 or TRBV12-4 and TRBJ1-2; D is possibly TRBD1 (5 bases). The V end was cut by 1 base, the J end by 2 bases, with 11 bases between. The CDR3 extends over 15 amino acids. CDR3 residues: CASSLVVRVNYGYTF. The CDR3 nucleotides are TGTGCCAGCAGTTTAGTGGTCAGGGTGAACTATGGCTACACCTTC.